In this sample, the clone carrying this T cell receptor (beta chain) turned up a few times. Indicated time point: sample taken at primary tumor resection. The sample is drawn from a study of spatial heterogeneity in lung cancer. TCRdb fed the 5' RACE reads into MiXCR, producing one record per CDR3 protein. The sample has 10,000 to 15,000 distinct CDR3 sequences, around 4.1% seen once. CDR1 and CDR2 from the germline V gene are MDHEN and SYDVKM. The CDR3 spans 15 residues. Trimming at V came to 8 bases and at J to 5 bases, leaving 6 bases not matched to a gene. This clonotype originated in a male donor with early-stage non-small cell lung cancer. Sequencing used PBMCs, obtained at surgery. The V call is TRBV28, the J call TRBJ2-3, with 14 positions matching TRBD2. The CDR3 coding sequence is TGTGCCAGCGGGACTAGCGGGAGAGGGGGAGATACGCAGTATTTT. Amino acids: CASGTSGRGGDTQYF.